Presented here are 8 T cell receptor beta chains from one specimen sequenced in a study of T cells in Graves' hyperthyroidism and ophthalmopathy. Researchers amplified the TCR beta CDR3 regions from RNA transcripts. RT-PCR in the first round (using the HTBI primer set) targeted the TCR CDR3. Each CDR3 protein gets one entry after TCRdb re-called the multiplex PCR reads with MiXCR. The sample lists a few hundred thousand distinct CDR3 sequences, 25% seen once, with over 70% in the top ten. Sequencing was done on a sample of blood. Receptor source: a man aged 50-60 years with Graves' hyperthyroidism.

This rearrangement joins TRBV19 to TRBJ2-1, with TRBD2 identical over 13 bases. J gave up 1 base and V 4 bases, and 10 bases lay outside the gene matches. Germline V gene data show CDR1 as LNHDA and CDR2 as SQIVND (reference sequence). This CDR3 is 19 amino acids long. CDR3 in DNA: TGTGCCAGTAGTACAGCCGGACGGACTAGCGGGAGATCCTACAATGAGCAGTTCTTC. This translates into CASSTAGRTSGRSYNEQFF.

V is TRBV3-1 and J is TRBJ1-2; D not resolved. This CDR3 spans 15 amino acids. CDR1 is LGHDT, CDR2 YNNKEL, per germline (reference sequence). Trimming left V 0 bases short and J 1 base short, with 9 bases between. CDR3 sequence reads: CASSQDHSLNYGYTF. CDR3 sequence (DNA): TGTGCCAGCAGCCAAGATCACAGTCTTAACTATGGCTACACCTTC.

This clonotype has only a few counts. The chain recombines TRBV10-3 with TRBJ2-2; maybe TRBD2 (6 bases). Germline V CDR1 and CDR2: ENHRY, SYGVKD. The CDR3 sequence is 15 residues long. V dropped 11 bases and J dropped 6 bases, with 22 bases sitting between them. The CDR3 is CASGLGGGPAGELFF. The DNA of the CDR3 is TGTGCCTCTGGGCTAGGCGGAGGGCCGGCCGGGGAGCTGTTTTTT.

CDR3 loop: CASSYSSVGTVTEAFF. CDR3 nucleotides: TGTGCCAGCAGTTACTCGAGCGTCGGGACAGTCACTGAAGCTTTCTTT. The genes are TRBV6-5 and TRBJ1-1, with 7 bases fitting TRBD1. Germline CDR1 and CDR2: MNHEY and SVGAGI. J gave up 4 bases and V 0 bases, and 8 bases lay outside the gene matches. CDR3 length equals 16 residues.

This clonotype was detected ten times or more. This sequence joins TRBV28 and TRBJ2-1, with D perhaps being TRBD1 or TRBD2 (5 bases each). The V gene lost 11 bases and the J gene lost 1 base, with 12 bases spanning the gap. In germline, CDR1 is MDHEN, CDR2 SYDVKM. The CDR3 loop spans 13 amino acids. This CDR3 reads CASGRGSYNEQFF. The CDR3 coding sequence is TGTGCCTCAGGGAGAGGGTCCTACAATGAGCAGTTCTTC.

This clonotype was found a few times. The chain carries TRBV10-2 and TRBJ2-2; 13 nucleotides line up with TRBD2. The CDR3 has 16 residues. Germline loops: CDR1 WSHSY, CDR2 SAAADI. Germline trimming cut 2 bases from V and 6 bases from J; bases unmatched to any gene: 3. The CDR3 bases are TGCGCCAGCAGTGAGACTAGCGGGGGGGTCGCCGGGGAGCTGTTTTTT. It specifies CASSETSGGVAGELFF.

As to this clonotype: This may stem from a read error, because a much larger clone lies one nucleotide away. The chain carries TRBV28 and TRBJ2-3, with D unresolved. This CDR3 is built from 12 residues. V lost 6 bases to trimming and J lost 7 bases, with 11 bases between them. From germline, CDR1 is MDHEN and CDR2 SYDVKM. The CDR3 nucleotides read TGTGCCAGCAGCCTCCTTCGCAATACGCAGTATTTT. The encoded protein is CASSLLRNTQYF.

J is TRBJ2-1 and V is TRBV5-6; the D gene is possibly TRBD1 (5 bases). Trimming removed 2 bases from V and 7 bases from J, with 13 bases in between. Germline CDR1 SGHDT, CDR2 YYEEEE. This CDR3 comprises 14 residues. CDR3 sequence (DNA): TGTGCCAGCAGCTTTCTCCACCAGGGTAATGAGCAGTTCTTC. Residues: CASSFLHQGNEQFF.